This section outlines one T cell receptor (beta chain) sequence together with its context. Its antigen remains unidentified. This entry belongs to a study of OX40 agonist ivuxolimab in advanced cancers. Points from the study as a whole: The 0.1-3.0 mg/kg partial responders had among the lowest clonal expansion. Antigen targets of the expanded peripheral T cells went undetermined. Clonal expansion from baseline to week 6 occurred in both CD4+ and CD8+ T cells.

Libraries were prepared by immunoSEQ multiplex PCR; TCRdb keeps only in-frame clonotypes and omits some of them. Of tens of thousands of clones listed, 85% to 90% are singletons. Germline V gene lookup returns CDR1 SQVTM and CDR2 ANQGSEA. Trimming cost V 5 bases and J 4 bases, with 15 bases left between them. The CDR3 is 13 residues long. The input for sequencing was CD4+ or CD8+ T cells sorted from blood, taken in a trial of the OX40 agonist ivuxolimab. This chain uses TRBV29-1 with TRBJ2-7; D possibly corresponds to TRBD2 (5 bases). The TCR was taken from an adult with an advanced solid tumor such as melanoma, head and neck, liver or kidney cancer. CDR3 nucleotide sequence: TGCAGCGTTTTGCCGGGGATAGAGTACGAGCAGTACTTC. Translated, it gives CSVLPGIEYEQYF.